Shown below are 5 T cell receptor beta chains from a single sample sequenced in a study of T cell responses to AZD1222 COVID-19 vaccine. The protocol was immunoSEQ multiplex PCR, while the TCRdb copy is restricted to in-frame clones and leaves out a portion. The repertoire holds tens of thousands of clones, around 90% seen once, with approximately 5.6% in the top ten. The sequencing here drew on peripheral blood, taken on day 0 of AZD1222 vaccination. The receptors were gathered from an adult in good health.

Written as DNA, the CDR3 is TGTGCCAGCAGCCCCGTGGTCACGGCCCAGCATTTT. Protein: CASSPVVTAQHF. V is TRBV28 and J is TRBJ1-5; D call uncertain. The CDR3 spans 12 residues. CDR1 MDHEN and CDR2 SYDVKM come from the germline V gene. V lost 6 bases, J lost 11 bases, and 14 bases lay in between.

The chain employs TRBV7-6 and TRBJ1-5; D is ambiguous. Per the germline V gene, CDR1 is SGHVS and CDR2 is FNYEAQ. This CDR3 is built from 15 residues. V gave up 5 bases and J gave up 2 bases, with 13 bases separating them. The CDR3 region is CASSTGSGGNQPQHF. CDR3 DNA: TGTGCCAGCAGCACGGGGTCGGGTGGCAATCAGCCCCAGCATTTT.

The gene calls are TRBV7-9 and TRBJ1-3; D remains unclear. Looked up from germline, CDR1 is SEHNR and CDR2 is FQNEAQ (reference sequence). The CDR3 contains 15 residues. The ends were cut back, 2 bases at V and 0 bases at J, with 8 bases in the middle. CDR3 bases: TGTGCCAGCAGCTTATTTTCCAACTCTGGAAACACCATATATTTT. Translation: CASSLFSNSGNTIYF.

This clone was seen just once. Other nucleotide sequences from this sample produce the same CDR3. The chain carries TRBV6-4 and TRBJ1-1; D is undetermined. Germline V CDR1 and CDR2: MRHNA, SNTAGT. The V end lost 6 bases, the J end lost 1 base, and 9 bases lay between the germline ends. This CDR3 comprises 13 residues. The CDR3 coding sequence is TGTGCCAGCAGGCGGACGGGGAACACTGAAGCTTTCTTT. It specifies CASRRTGNTEAFF.

A single count supports this clone. The rearrangement joins TRBV15 to TRBJ1-2; TRBD1 is a possible D gene (5 bases). The germline gives CDR1 LNHNV, CDR2 YYDKDF (reference sequence). V gave up 5 bases and J gave up 7 bases, with 20 bases separating them. This CDR3 has 15 residues. This CDR3 reads CATSGLDMLRSGYTF. The DNA of the CDR3 is TGTGCCACCAGCGGCCTGGACATGCTGCGGTCTGGCTACACCTTC.